The 27 T cell receptor beta chains listed next were all sequenced from one sample in a study of blood T cell repertoires in COVID-19. TCRdb's table, derived via immunoSEQ multiplex PCR, lists solely in-frame clones and lacks some. This table has fewer than 350,000 clones, about 86% appearing once. The source material was PBMCs or T cells enriched from blood (not recorded which). Receptor source: a woman aged 40 to 50 with acute COVID-19.

The chain links TRBV7-2 to TRBJ1-6; D is unclear. The V end lost 7 bases, the J end lost 2 bases, and 9 bases lay between the germline ends. The CDR3 spans 14 residues. CDR1 and CDR2 from the germline V gene are SGHTA and FQGNSA. The CDR3 DNA follows: TGTGCCAGCACCCCGGTGACCTATAATTCACCCCTCCACTTT. Translated, it gives CASTPVTYNSPLHF.

V and J are TRBV2 and TRBJ1-2; TRBD1 matches 7 bases. Germline CDR1 is SNHLY and CDR2 is FYNNEI. CDR3 size: 16 residues. Losses at the gene ends were 4 bases for V and 8 bases for J; bases not matched to a gene: 16. In nucleotides, the CDR3 is TGTGCCAGCAGTGTGGCGGGACAGAGCCCAACTATGGGCTACACCTTC. Amino acid sequence: CASSVAGQSPTMGYTF.

V gene TRBV10-3 combines with J gene TRBJ2-1; 7 bases align to TRBD2. V lost 0 bases to trimming and J lost 7 bases; unmatched junction nucleotides: 0. The CDR3 extends over 13 amino acids. In germline, CDR1 is ENHRY, CDR2 SYGVKD. The CDR3 loop reads CAISESRGNEQFF. In nucleotides, the CDR3 is TGTGCCATCAGTGAGTCGCGGGGGAATGAGCAGTTCTTC.

The chain links TRBV6-2 or TRBV6-3 to TRBJ1-4; D ambiguous. V gave up 5 bases and J gave up 8 bases, with 9 bases separating them. Germline CDR1 reads MNHEY; CDR2 reads SVGEGT. The CDR3 is 12 residues long. DNA of the CDR3: TGTGCCAGCAGTCTCGGGAACGAAAAACTGTTTTTT. It codes for CASSLGNEKLFF.

The chain combines TRBV7-3 with TRBJ1-1; 7 bases align to TRBD1. Per germline, CDR1 SGHTA and CDR2 FQGTGA. This CDR3 contains 14 residues. V lost 5 bases to trimming and J lost 6 bases; unmatched junction nucleotides: 9. The CDR3 DNA reads TGTGCCAGCAGCCTCCAGACAGGGATGCCTGAAGCTTTCTTT. The encoded protein is CASSLQTGMPEAFF.

J is TRBJ2-7 and V is TRBV4-1; TRBD1 is a possible D gene (6 bases). This CDR3 comprises 17 residues. Germline CDR1 and CDR2: MGHRA and YSYEKL. Trimming removed 3 bases at V and 0 bases at J, with 18 bases between. The CDR3 coding sequence is TGCGCCAGCAGCCATCGGCCCTCGAACAGGGACTCCTACGAGCAGTACTTC. Protein: CASSHRPSNRDSYEQYF.

The J gene is TRBJ2-4, the V gene TRBV3-1 (or the pseudogene TRBV3-2); 9 nucleotides match TRBD1. The CDR3 covers 15 residues. The ends lost 0 bases at V and 9 bases at J; junction bases unmatched: 6. From germline, CDR1 is LGHDT and CDR2 YNNKEL (reference sequence). The DNA for the CDR3 is TGTGCCAGCAGCCAAGATTCCGGGACAGGGACCATTCAGTACTTC. Its translation: CASSQDSGTGTIQYF.

This rearrangement joins TRBV5-6 to TRBJ1-4; no clear D. CDR3 length: 17 residues. The germline V gene has CDR1 SGHDT and CDR2 YYEEEE. Trimming took off 4 bases at V and 5 bases at J, with 21 bases between the two ends. Here the CDR3 reads CASSPGVGANGNEKLFF. The CDR3 DNA follows: TGTGCCAGCAGCCCCGGGGTGGGAGCAAACGGGAATGAAAAACTGTTTTTT.

This rearrangement joins TRBV11-3 to TRBJ2-1; maybe TRBD2 (7 bases). V gave up 4 bases and J gave up 3 bases, with 16 bases separating them. The CDR3 spans 16 residues. Germline V lookup: CDR1 SGHNT, CDR2 YENEEA. CDR3 coding DNA: TGTGCCAGCAGCTCCAGTCGGGGGGCCAACTACAATGAGCAGTTCTTC. This sequence encodes CASSSSRGANYNEQFF.

The DNA for the CDR3 is TGTGCCACCGCGGGACAGGCGAACACTGAAGCTTTCTTT. It yields the protein CATAGQANTEAFF. The chain is built from TRBV2 and TRBJ1-1; 8 positions agree with TRBD1. The junction had 5 bases not matched to a gene; V was cut back by 10 bases and J by 1 base. The germline V gene has CDR1 SNHLY and CDR2 FYNNEI. This CDR3 is built from 13 residues.

The rearrangement uses TRBV6-2 or TRBV6-3 and TRBJ2-1, with D perhaps TRBD2 (5 bases). V shed 2 bases and J shed 5 bases, with 13 bases lying between them. The CDR3 extends over 15 amino acids. From germline, CDR1 is MNHEY and CDR2 SVGEGT. CDR3 in DNA: TGTGCCAGCAGTTACGGGTTGGGGAGAAACAATGAGCAGTTCTTC. Translated: CASSYGLGRNNEQFF.

The CDR3 DNA reads TGTGCCAGCAGCTTATCGACTTCGGGAGCTTTCTTT. As protein: CASSLSTSGAFF. This chain connects TRBV7-2 to TRBJ1-1; no reliable D call. Germline V gene data show CDR1 as SGHTA and CDR2 as FQGNSA. Trimming cost V 2 bases and J 10 bases, with 11 bases left between them. CDR3 length: 12 residues.

The chain is built from TRBV5-5 and TRBJ2-3, with 9 bases lining up with TRBD1. This CDR3 comprises 16 residues. CDR1 is SGHKS and CDR2 is YYEKEE in the germline V gene (reference sequence). V trimming: 0 bases; J trimming: 2 bases; junction bases outside the gene matches: 4. The CDR3 loop reads CASSLVTGGTTDTQYF. CDR3 nucleotide sequence: TGTGCCAGCAGCTTGGTGACAGGGGGAACCACAGATACGCAGTATTTT.

The V and J genes are TRBV6-2 or TRBV6-3 and TRBJ1-5; 8 bases line up with TRBD1. Germline trimming cut 5 bases from V and 4 bases from J; bases unmatched to any gene: 10. Germline-derived CDR1 and CDR2 are MNHEY and SVGEGT. The CDR3 runs 16 residues. Here the CDR3 DNA reads TGTGCCAGCAGTAAGCCTTGGGACAGGAAAAATCAGCCCCAGCATTTT. Translating gives CASSKPWDRKNQPQHF.

The chain joins TRBV6-5 to TRBJ2-5; D perhaps matches TRBD2 (6 bases). This CDR3 has 15 residues. V was clipped by 6 bases and J by 1 base, with 15 bases between them. Per germline, CDR1 MNHEY and CDR2 SVGAGI. CDR3 nucleotide sequence: TGTGCCAGCAGACCAAGGACTAACCTCCAAGAGACCCAGTACTTC. Translation gives CASRPRTNLQETQYF.

The chain couples TRBV7-2 to TRBJ2-1; no definite D call. The CDR3 length is 15 residues. Germline V lookup: CDR1 SGHTA, CDR2 FQGNSA. Trimming left V 3 bases short and J 6 bases short, with 15 bases between. The CDR3 nucleotides read TGTGCCAGCAGCTTTACCCGGTTAGCAAGCAATGAGCAGTTCTTC. It specifies CASSFTRLASNEQFF.

The gene calls are TRBV6-2 or TRBV6-3 and TRBJ1-1; no definite D call. The CDR3 runs 13 residues. The V end was cut by 6 bases, the J end by 3 bases, with 11 bases between. Germline loops: CDR1 MNHEY, CDR2 SVGEGT. The DNA for the CDR3 is TGTGCCAGCAGCTCACTAGGTGACACTGAAGCTTTCTTT. Its translation is CASSSLGDTEAFF.

The gene calls are TRBV29-1 and TRBJ2-3, with D maybe TRBD2 (6 bases). CDR1 and CDR2 from the germline V gene are SQVTM and ANQGSEA. This CDR3 region has 14 residues. The CDR3: CSYHGSGSTDTQYF. The DNA of the CDR3 is TGCAGTTACCACGGGAGCGGGAGCACAGATACGCAGTATTTT.

This chain uses TRBV7-2 with TRBJ1-6, with D maybe TRBD1 (5 bases). Trimming took 5 bases from V and 7 from J, leaving 15 bases between them. The CDR3 extends over 15 amino acids. The V gene's germline CDR1 is SGHTA and CDR2 FQGNSA. In nucleotides, the CDR3 is TGTGCCAGCAGCACGGCCGGGACTCCAAATTCACCCCTCCACTTT. Translating it yields CASSTAGTPNSPLHF.

V usage is TRBV27 and J usage is TRBJ2-5, with 14 bases fitting TRBD2. The trim removed 5 bases at V and 5 bases at J, leaving 7 bases unmatched. CDR1 and CDR2 (germline): MNHEY, SMNVEV (reference sequence). The length of the CDR3 is 16 residues. The CDR3 is CASSPGTSGGRETQYF. CDR3 in DNA: TGTGCCAGCAGTCCCGGGACTAGCGGGGGCAGGGAGACCCAGTACTTC.

The rearrangement links TRBV4-1 to TRBJ1-1, with a weak D call TRBD1 (5 bases). V was trimmed by 0 bases and J by 8 bases, leaving 19 bases between them. The CDR3 covers 16 residues. The germline V gene has CDR1 MGHRA and CDR2 YSYEKL. CDR3 loop: CASSQEWGQRQKEAFF. The CDR3 coding sequence is TGCGCCAGCAGCCAAGAATGGGGTCAGAGACAGAAAGAAGCTTTCTTT.

The chain carries TRBV5-1 and TRBJ2-1; D might be TRBD2 (6 bases). The germline V and J ends were trimmed by 5 bases and 2 bases, with 11 bases remaining between them. The germline CDR1 and CDR2 sequences are SGHRS and YFSETQ. The CDR3 sequence is 14 residues long. CDR3 DNA sequence: TGCGCCAGCAGTCGACTAGGTACCTACAATGAGCAGTTCTTC. This sequence encodes CASSRLGTYNEQFF.

CDR3 nucleotide sequence: TGTGCCAGCAGCTTTGGGACAAATGAAGCTTTCTTT. This encodes CASSFGTNEAFF. The chain employs TRBV7-9 and TRBJ1-1; D is possibly TRBD1 (6 bases). The CDR3 length is 12 residues. CDR1 is SEHNR and CDR2 is FQNEAQ in the germline V gene (reference sequence). V gave up 3 bases and J gave up 7 bases, with 9 bases separating them.

The chain employs TRBV11-2 and TRBJ2-7; 8 nucleotides agree with TRBD1. V was clipped by 5 bases and J by 2 bases; unmatched bases: 20. The CDR3 consists of 19 residues. Germline V lookup: CDR1 SGHAT, CDR2 FQNNGV. This chain's CDR3 is CASSTRKGYGTGLTYEQYF. The CDR3 DNA is TGTGCCAGCAGCACCCGGAAGGGGTACGGGACAGGTTTAACCTACGAGCAGTACTTC. The full variable domain, completed using reference TRBV11-2 and TRBJ2-7, is EAGVAQSPRYKIIEKRQSVAFWCNPISGHATLYWYQQILGQGPKLLIQFQNNGVVDDSQLPKDRFSAERLKGVDSTLKIQPAKLEDSAVYLCASSTRKGYGTGLTYEQYFGPGTRLTVT.

The chain joins TRBV2 to TRBJ2-1; TRBD1 agrees at 10 bases. The V gene end was trimmed by 6 bases and the J gene end by 6 bases; junction bases not matched to a gene: 8. Per the germline V gene, CDR1 is SNHLY and CDR2 is FYNNEI. The CDR3 sequence is 15 residues long. The CDR3 spells CASRAAGQGSNEQFF. In DNA, the CDR3 is TGTGCCAGCAGGGCCGCGGGACAGGGGTCCAATGAGCAGTTCTTC.

The V call is TRBV28, the J call TRBJ1-5, with TRBD1 matching over 8 bases. Looked up from germline, CDR1 is MDHEN and CDR2 is SYDVKM. Germline trimming cut 4 bases from V and 0 bases from J; bases unmatched to any gene: 5. CDR3 length equals 16 residues. CDR3 region: CASSSLTGGSNQPQHF. The DNA of the CDR3 is TGTGCCAGCAGTTCACTTACAGGGGGTAGCAATCAGCCCCAGCATTTT.

In its sample, this clone was seen once. The chain carries TRBV6-6 and TRBJ2-1; D is perhaps TRBD2 (6 bases). V was pared by 10 bases and J by 4 bases, with 11 bases between. The CDR3 has 12 residues. Germline V gives CDR1 MNHNY, CDR2 SVGAGI (reference sequence). CDR3: CATGSGYNEQFF. The CDR3 coding sequence is TGTGCCACCGGCAGCGGGTACAATGAGCAGTTCTTC.